The table lists the clone carrying this T cell receptor (beta chain) with many counts. Its specificity is unknown. The data are from a study of CD8 T cells in ankylosing spondylitis. Study outcomes and limitations: Characteristic, it appeared, of ankylosing spondylitis blood was a TCR beta motif of several highly homologous variants.

TCRdb reprocessed the 5' RACE reads with MiXCR, giving one entry per CDR3 protein. The sample lists 130,000 or so distinct CDR3 sequences; 6% to 8.5% were seen once. This TCR was sampled from a male donor with ankylosing spondylitis or in good health (not recorded which). Sample: blood, either unsorted or a sorted T cell fraction (not recorded which).

The CDR3 sequence is CASSQVGTTNEKLFF. CDR3 nucleotides: TGTGCCAGCAGCCAAGTCGGGACAACTAATGAAAAACTGTTTTTT. V and J are TRBV7-9 and TRBJ1-4; D is uncertain. V lost 5 bases and J 0 bases, leaving 10 bases between the germline ends. The CDR3 consists of 15 residues. From germline, CDR1 is SEHNR and CDR2 FQNEAQ (reference sequence). Combining the CDR3 with reference TRBV7-9 and TRBJ1-4 gives the whole variable domain DTGVSQNPRHKITKRGQNVTFRCDPISEHNRLYWYRQTLGQGPEFLTYFQNEAQLEKSRLLSDRFSAERPKGSFSTLEIQRTEQGDSAMYLCASSQVGTTNEKLFFGSGTQLSVL.